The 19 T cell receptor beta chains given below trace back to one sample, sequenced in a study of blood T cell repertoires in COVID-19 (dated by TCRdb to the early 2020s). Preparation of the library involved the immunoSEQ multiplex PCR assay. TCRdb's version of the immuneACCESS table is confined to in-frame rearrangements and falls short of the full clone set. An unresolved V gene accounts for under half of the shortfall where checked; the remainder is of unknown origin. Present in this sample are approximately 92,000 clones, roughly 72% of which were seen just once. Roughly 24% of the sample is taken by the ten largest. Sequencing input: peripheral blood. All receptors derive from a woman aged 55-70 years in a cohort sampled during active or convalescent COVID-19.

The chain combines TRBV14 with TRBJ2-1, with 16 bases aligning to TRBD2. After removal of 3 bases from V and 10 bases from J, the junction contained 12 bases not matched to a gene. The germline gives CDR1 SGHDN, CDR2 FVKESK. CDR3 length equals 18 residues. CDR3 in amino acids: CASSHLTGTSGGAVEQFF. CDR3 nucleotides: TGTGCCAGCAGCCACCTCACCGGGACTAGCGGGGGGGCCGTAGAGCAGTTCTTC.

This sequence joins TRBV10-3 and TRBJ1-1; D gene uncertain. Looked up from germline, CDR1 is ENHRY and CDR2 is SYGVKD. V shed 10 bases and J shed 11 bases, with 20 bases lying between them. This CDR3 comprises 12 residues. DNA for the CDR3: TGTGCCACCAGGAGGCTGACGGGTTTTGCTTTCTTT. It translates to CATRRLTGFAFF.

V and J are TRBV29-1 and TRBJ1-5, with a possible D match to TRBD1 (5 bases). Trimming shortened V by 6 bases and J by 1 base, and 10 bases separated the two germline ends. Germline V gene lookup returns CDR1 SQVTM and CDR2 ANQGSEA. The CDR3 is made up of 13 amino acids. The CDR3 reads CSVRGGSNQPQHF. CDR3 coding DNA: TGCAGCGTGAGGGGAGGGAGCAATCAGCCCCAGCATTTT.

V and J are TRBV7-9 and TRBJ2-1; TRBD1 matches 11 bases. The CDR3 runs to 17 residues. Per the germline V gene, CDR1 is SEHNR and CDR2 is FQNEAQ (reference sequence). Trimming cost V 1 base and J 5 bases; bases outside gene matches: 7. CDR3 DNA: TGTGCCAGCAGCTTAGGCGTTGGGACAGGGGGTAACAATGAGCAGTTCTTC. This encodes CASSLGVGTGGNNEQFF.

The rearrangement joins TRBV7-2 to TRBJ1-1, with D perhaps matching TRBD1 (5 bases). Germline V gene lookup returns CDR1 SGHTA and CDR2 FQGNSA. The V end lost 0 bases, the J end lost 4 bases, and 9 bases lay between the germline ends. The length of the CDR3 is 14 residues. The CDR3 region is CASSLARVGTEAFF. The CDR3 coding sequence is TGTGCCAGCAGCTTAGCCAGGGTCGGCACTGAAGCTTTCTTT.

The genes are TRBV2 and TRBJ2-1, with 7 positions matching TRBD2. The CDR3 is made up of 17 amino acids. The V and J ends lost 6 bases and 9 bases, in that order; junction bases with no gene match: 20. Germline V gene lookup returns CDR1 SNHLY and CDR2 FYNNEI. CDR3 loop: CASRAALSGGGYTEQFF. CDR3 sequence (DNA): TGTGCCAGCAGGGCCGCCCTTTCGGGCGGGGGATATACTGAGCAGTTCTTC.

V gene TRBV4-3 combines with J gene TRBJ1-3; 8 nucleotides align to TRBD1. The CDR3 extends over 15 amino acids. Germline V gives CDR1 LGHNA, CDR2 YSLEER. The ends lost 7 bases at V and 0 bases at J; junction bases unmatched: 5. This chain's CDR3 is CASTGTGDSGNTIYF. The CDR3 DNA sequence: TGCGCCAGCACCGGGACAGGAGACTCTGGAAACACCATATATTTT.

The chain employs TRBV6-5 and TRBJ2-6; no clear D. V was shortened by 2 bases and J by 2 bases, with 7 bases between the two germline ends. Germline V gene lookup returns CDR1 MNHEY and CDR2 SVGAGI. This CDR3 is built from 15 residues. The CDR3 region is CASSYNSPGANVLTF. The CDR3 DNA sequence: TGTGCCAGCAGTTACAATAGTCCTGGGGCCAACGTCCTGACTTTC.

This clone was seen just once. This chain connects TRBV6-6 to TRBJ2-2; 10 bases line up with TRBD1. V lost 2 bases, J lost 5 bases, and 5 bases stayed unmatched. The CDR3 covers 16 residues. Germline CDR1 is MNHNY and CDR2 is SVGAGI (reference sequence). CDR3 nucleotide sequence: TGTGCCAGCAGTTACCCGGGACAGGGGACAACCGGGGAGCTGTTTTTT. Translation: CASSYPGQGTTGELFF.

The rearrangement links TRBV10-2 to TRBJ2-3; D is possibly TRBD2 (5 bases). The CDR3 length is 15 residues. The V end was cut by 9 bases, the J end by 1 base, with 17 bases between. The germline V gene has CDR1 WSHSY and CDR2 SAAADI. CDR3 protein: CASLRVIGGTDTQYF. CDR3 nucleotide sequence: TGCGCCAGTCTTAGGGTTATCGGGGGCACAGATACGCAGTATTTT.

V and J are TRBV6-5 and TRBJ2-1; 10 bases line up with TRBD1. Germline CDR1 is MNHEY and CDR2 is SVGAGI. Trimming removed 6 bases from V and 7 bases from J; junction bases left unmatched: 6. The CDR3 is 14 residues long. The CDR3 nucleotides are TGTGCCAGCAGCCACCGGGACAGGGGTAATGAGCAGTTCTTC. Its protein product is CASSHRDRGNEQFF.

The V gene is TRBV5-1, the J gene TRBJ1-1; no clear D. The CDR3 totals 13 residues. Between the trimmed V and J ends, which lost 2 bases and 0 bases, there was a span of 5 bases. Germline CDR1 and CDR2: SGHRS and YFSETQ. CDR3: CASSFGLNTEAFF. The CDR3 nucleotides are TGCGCCAGCAGCTTCGGGTTGAACACTGAAGCTTTCTTT.

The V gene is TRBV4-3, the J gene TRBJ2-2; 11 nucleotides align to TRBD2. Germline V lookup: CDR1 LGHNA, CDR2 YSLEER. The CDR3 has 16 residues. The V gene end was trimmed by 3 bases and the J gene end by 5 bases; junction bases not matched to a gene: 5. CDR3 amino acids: CASSHELAGGTGELFF. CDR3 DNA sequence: TGCGCCAGCAGCCATGAGCTAGCGGGGGGTACCGGGGAGCTGTTTTTT.

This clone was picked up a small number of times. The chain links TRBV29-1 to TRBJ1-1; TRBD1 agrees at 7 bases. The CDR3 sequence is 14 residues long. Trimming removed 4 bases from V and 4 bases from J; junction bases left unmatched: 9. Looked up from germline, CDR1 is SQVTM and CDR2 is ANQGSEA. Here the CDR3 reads CSVAADRVATEAFF. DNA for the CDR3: TGCAGCGTTGCCGCCGACAGGGTGGCCACTGAAGCTTTCTTT.

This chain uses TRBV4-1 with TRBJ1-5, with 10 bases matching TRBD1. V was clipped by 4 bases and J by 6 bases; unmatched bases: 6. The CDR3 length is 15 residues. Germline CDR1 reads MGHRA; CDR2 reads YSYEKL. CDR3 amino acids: CASSPTGTGVQPQHF. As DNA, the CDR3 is TGCGCCAGCAGCCCAACCGGGACAGGGGTTCAGCCCCAGCATTTT.

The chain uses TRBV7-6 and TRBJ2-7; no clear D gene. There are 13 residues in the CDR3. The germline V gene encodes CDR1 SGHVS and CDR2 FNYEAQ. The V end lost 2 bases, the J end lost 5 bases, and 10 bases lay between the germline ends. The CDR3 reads CASSLSRVHEQYF. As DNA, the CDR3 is TGTGCCAGCAGCTTAAGTCGGGTCCACGAGCAGTACTTC.

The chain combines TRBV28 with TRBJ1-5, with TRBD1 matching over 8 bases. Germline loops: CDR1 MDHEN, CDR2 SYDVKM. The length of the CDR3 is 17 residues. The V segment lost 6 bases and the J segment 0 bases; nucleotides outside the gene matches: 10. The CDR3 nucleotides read TGTGCCAGCAGACCGGACAGGGCTGGGGTTAGCAATCAGCCCCAGCATTTT. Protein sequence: CASRPDRAGVSNQPQHF.

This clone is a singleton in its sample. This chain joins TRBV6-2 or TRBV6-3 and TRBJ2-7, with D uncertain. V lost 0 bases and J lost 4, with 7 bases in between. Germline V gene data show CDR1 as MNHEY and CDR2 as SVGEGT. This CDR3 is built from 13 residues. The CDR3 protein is CASSYSSPYEQYF. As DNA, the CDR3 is TGTGCCAGCAGTTACTCCTCCCCTTACGAGCAGTACTTC.

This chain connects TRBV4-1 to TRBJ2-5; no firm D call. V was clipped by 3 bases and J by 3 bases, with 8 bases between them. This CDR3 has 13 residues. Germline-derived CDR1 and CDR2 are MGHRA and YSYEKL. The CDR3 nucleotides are TGCGCCAGCAGCCAGCCAGGCGAAGAGACCCAGTACTTC. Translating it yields CASSQPGEETQYF.